What follows are 14 T cell receptor beta chains derived from one specimen sequenced in a study of spatial heterogeneity in lung cancer. Stated time point: sample taken at primary tumor resection. TCRdb reanalysed the 5' RACE reads using MiXCR and keeps one entry per CDR3 protein. The sample includes roughly 48,000 distinct CDR3 sequences, 5.3% seen only once; the top ten take around 10%. The material sequenced was PBMCs, taken at surgery. The origin of the receptors is a male donor with early-stage non-small cell lung cancer.

This clonotype was seen repeatedly, ten times or more. The chain links TRBV5-5 to TRBJ2-1; the match to TRBD2 covers 9 bases. This CDR3 has 16 residues. With V trimmed by 4 bases and J by 0 bases, 5 bases remained unmatched. Germline values: CDR1 SGHKS, CDR2 YYEKEE (reference sequence). Here the CDR3 DNA reads TGTGCCAGCAGCCCTAGCGGGGTCGGCTCCTACAATGAGCAGTTCTTC. Its translation: CASSPSGVGSYNEQFF.

This clonotype was picked up many times. This rearrangement joins TRBV6-5 to TRBJ1-3; D is unresolved. Trimming removed 5 bases at V and 1 base at J, with 15 bases between. This CDR3 is 16 amino acids long. CDR1 MNHEY and CDR2 SVGAGI come from the germline V gene. CDR3 in DNA: TGTGCCAGCAGTATCGAGCCAGACCCTTCTGGAAACACCATATATTTT. Residues: CASSIEPDPSGNTIYF.

J is TRBJ2-1 and V is TRBV5-4; a possible D gene is TRBD2 (6 bases). Trimming left V 4 bases short and J 0 bases short, with 14 bases between. This CDR3 comprises 16 residues. Germline assignment: CDR1 SGHNT and CDR2 YYREEE (reference sequence). The CDR3 region has the DNA TGTGCCAGCAGCCCGGGCGGAGGGAGCTCCTACAATGAGCAGTTCTTC. Residues: CASSPGGGSSYNEQFF.

At least ten counts were recorded for this clonotype. The CDR3 is CASSENAMTGELFF. CDR3 sequence (DNA): TGTGCCAGCAGCGAAAACGCAATGACCGGGGAGCTGTTTTTT. The chain links TRBV25-1 to TRBJ2-2; D not certain. The V gene lost 6 bases and the J gene lost 5 bases, with 13 bases spanning the gap. The germline gives CDR1 MGHDK, CDR2 SYGVNS. The CDR3 length is 14 residues.

Many counts were recorded for this clonotype. This chain uses TRBV4-1 with TRBJ1-1; 10 nucleotides match TRBD1. Trimming at V came to 1 base and at J to 6 bases, leaving 8 bases not matched to a gene. The CDR3 covers 16 residues. Germline V gene data show CDR1 as MGHRA and CDR2 as YSYEKL. CDR3 in DNA: TGCGCCAGCAGCCAAGTCTGGGACAGGGGAGAGGCTGAAGCTTTCTTT. Translating gives CASSQVWDRGEAEAFF.

This clonotype was detected ten times or more. V and J are TRBV7-9 and TRBJ2-6; D uncertain. Germline V gene lookup returns CDR1 SEHNR and CDR2 FQNEAQ (reference sequence). The V end lost 2 bases, the J end lost 4 bases, and 12 bases lay between the germline ends. The CDR3 extends over 16 amino acids. The chain's CDR3 is CASSLKVGSGANVLTF. DNA of the CDR3: TGTGCCAGCAGCTTAAAGGTGGGGTCAGGGGCCAACGTCCTGACTTTC.

This clonotype was observed many times. The chain has TRBV5-1 and TRBJ2-4; D gene uncertain. V shed 0 bases and J shed 6 bases, with 10 bases lying between them. The CDR3 is made up of 14 amino acids. The germline gives CDR1 SGHRS, CDR2 YFSETQ. This chain's CDR3 is CASSLEVGRNIQYF. The CDR3 bases are TGCGCCAGCAGCTTGGAGGTTGGCCGAAACATTCAGTACTTC.

J is TRBJ2-7 and V is TRBV6-2 or TRBV6-3, with 10 bases lining up with TRBD2. The CDR3 contains 15 residues. The V gene's germline CDR1 is MNHEY and CDR2 SVGEGT. Losses at the gene ends were 0 bases for V and 3 bases for J; bases not matched to a gene: 2. CDR3 sequence (DNA): TGTGCCAGCAGTTACTCACTAGCGGGGAGCTACGAGCAGTACTTC. The encoded protein is CASSYSLAGSYEQYF.

This clonotype came up many times. This sequence joins TRBV18 and TRBJ2-7; D gene uncertain. The germline CDR1 and CDR2 sequences are KGHSH and LQKENI. This CDR3 region has 13 residues. V was pared by 1 base and J by 6 bases, with 10 bases between. The CDR3 bases are TGTGCCAGCTCACCACGTAGTCCCGCCGAGCAGTACTTC. It translates to CASSPRSPAEQYF.

The chain carries TRBV6-2 or TRBV6-3 and TRBJ2-5; tentative D call: TRBD1 (6 bases). The V gene's germline CDR1 is MNHEY and CDR2 SVGEGT. The CDR3 totals 14 residues. The V and J ends lost 5 bases and 3 bases respectively, with 13 bases between them. The CDR3 sequence: CASSQHHREETQYF. The CDR3 nucleotides read TGTGCCAGCAGTCAACACCACAGGGAAGAGACCCAGTACTTC.

This clonotype was recorded at least ten times. The gene calls are TRBV20-1 and TRBJ2-7; 9 positions agree with TRBD2. V gave up 6 bases and J gave up 3 bases; unmatched junction bases: 18. Per the germline V gene, CDR1 is DFQATT and CDR2 is SNEGSKA (reference sequence). The CDR3 length is 17 residues. DNA for the CDR3: TGCAGTGCCCCTAAGGGGGTAGCGGGAGAATATAACTACGAGCAGTACTTC. Its protein product is CSAPKGVAGEYNYEQYF.

This clonotype was picked up many times. The V gene is TRBV18, the J gene TRBJ2-1; weak D call: TRBD2 (5 bases). V was trimmed by 3 bases and J by 9 bases, leaving 24 bases between them. CDR1 is KGHSH, CDR2 LQKENI, per germline. This CDR3 has 17 residues. The CDR3 here is CASSPGRVGEVFGEQFF. DNA for the CDR3: TGTGCCAGCTCACCTGGTCGCGTGGGAGAAGTGTTCGGTGAGCAGTTCTTC. Full variable domain (rest looked up from reference TRBV18 and TRBJ2-1): NAGVMQNPRHLVRRRGQEARLRCSPMKGHSHVYWYRQLPEEGLKFMVYLQKENIIDESGMPKERFSAEFPKEGPSILRIQQVVRGDSAAYFCASSPGRVGEVFGEQFFGPGTRLTVL.

The table lists this clonotype with many counts. The gene calls are TRBV15 and TRBJ2-3; D gene uncertain. Trimming removed 1 base at V and 0 bases at J, with 14 bases between. The CDR3 contains 17 residues. The germline CDR1 and CDR2 sequences are LNHNV and YYDKDF (reference sequence). The chain's CDR3 is CATSRGSGQVSTDTQYF. For the CDR3, the DNA is TGTGCCACCAGCAGAGGAAGTGGGCAGGTTAGCACAGATACGCAGTATTTT.

This clonotype was seen at least ten times. This rearrangement joins TRBV9 to TRBJ2-3; no clear D gene. V gave up 0 bases and J gave up 2 bases, with 4 bases separating them. This CDR3 comprises 13 residues. CDR1 is SGDLS, CDR2 YYNGEE, per germline. The CDR3 here is CASSVAHTDTQYF. Written as DNA, the CDR3 is TGTGCCAGCAGCGTAGCGCACACAGATACGCAGTATTTT.